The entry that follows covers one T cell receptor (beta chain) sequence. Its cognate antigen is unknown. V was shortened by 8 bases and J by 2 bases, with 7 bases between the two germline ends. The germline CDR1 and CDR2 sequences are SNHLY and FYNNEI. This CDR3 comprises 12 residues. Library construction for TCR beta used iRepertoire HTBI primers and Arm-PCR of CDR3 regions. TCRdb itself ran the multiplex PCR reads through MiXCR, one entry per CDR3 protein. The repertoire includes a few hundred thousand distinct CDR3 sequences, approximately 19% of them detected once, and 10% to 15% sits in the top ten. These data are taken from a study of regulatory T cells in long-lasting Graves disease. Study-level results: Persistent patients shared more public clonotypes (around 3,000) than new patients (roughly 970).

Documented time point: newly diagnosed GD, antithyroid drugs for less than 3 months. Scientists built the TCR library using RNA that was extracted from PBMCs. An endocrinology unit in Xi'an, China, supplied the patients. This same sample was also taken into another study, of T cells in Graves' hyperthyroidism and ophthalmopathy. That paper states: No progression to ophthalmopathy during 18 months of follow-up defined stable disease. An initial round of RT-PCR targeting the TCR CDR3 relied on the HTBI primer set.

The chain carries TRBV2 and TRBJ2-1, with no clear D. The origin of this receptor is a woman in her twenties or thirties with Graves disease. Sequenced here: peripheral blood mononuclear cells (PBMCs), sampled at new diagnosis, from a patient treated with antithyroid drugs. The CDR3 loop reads CASQTAYNEQFF. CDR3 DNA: TGTGCCAGCCAGACGGCCTACAATGAGCAGTTCTTC.